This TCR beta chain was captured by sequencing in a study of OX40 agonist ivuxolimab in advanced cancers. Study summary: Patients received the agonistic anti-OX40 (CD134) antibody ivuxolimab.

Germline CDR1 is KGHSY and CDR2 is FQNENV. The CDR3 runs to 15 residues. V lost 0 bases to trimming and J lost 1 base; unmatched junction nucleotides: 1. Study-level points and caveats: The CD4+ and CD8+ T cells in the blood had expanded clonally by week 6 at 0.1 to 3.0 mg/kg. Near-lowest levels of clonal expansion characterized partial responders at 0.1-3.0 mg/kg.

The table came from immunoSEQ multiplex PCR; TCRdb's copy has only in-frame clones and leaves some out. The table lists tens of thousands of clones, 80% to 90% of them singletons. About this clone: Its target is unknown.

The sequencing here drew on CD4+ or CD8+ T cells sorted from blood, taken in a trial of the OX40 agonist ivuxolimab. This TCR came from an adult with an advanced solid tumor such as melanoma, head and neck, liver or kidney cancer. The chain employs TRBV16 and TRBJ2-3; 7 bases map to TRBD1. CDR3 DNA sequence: TGTGCCAGCAGCCAATCAGGGGGCGGCACAGATACGCAGTATTTT. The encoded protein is CASSQSGGGTDTQYF.